The clone carrying this T cell receptor beta chain was counted between two and nine times. The antigen is not known. TCRdb reprocessed the RACE reads with MiXCR, giving one entry per CDR3 protein. The sample gives about 120,000 distinct CDR3 sequences, about 13% of which show up once; 2.8% is in the top ten. These data come from a study of human T cells and chemical hapten exposure. Study at large: 0.01% DPC was applied to the upper back in patch tests, which were read at 6 days.

Trimming shortened V by 4 bases and J by 5 bases, and 17 bases separated the two germline ends. The CDR3 consists of 15 residues. Germline assignment: CDR1 LGHNA and CDR2 YSLEER. Stated time point: pre-sensitization, week 0. Treatment here: therapeutic diphenylcyclopropenone sensitization with weekly scalp DPC. Overall study results and limits: In comparison with controls, expanded TCRs gave rise to a significantly larger number of large CDR3 similarity clusters.

Specimen: whole blood, collected in connection with sensitization to the hapten diphenylcyclopropenone (DPC). This clonotype was sampled from a woman aged 18-29 years with alopecia areata. Some clones in this sample may be carry-over from other donors' samples. J is TRBJ2-5 and V is TRBV4-3; D may be TRBD1 (6 bases). CDR3 in DNA: TGCGCCAGCAGCCCCCTGGGACACGTCTCGGAGACCCAGTACTTC. It encodes CASSPLGHVSETQYF.